Listed here are 23 T cell receptor beta chains from one sample, sequenced in a study of blood T cell repertoires in COVID-19. Produced via immunoSEQ multiplex PCR; TCRdb's table is partial and in-frame only. The sample contains about 330,000 clones, approximately 90% of which appear only once. The specimen was peripheral blood. The origin of the receptors is a man aged 30 to 39 with COVID-19, enrolled during active disease.

The CDR3 protein is CASSPSDSGRANEQFF. CDR3 sequence (DNA): TGTGCCAGCAGTCCTAGCGACAGCGGGAGGGCCAATGAGCAGTTCTTC. The chain is built from TRBV28 and TRBJ2-1, with 10 bases aligning to TRBD2. V lost 5 bases to trimming and J lost 6 bases; unmatched junction nucleotides: 10. CDR1 and CDR2 from the germline V gene are MDHEN and SYDVKM. The CDR3 runs to 16 residues.

The chain is built from TRBV27 and TRBJ2-7; 7 nucleotides align to TRBD1. Germline CDR1 and CDR2: MNHEY and SMNVEV (reference sequence). V was pared by 6 bases and J by 1 base, with 6 bases of the junction left unmatched. This CDR3 comprises 14 residues. The CDR3 nucleotides are TGTGCCAGCAGCGGGTACAGGGGTTCCTACGAGCAGTACTTC. Protein product: CASSGYRGSYEQYF.

The J gene is TRBJ1-2, the V gene TRBV7-3; D gene ambiguous. The germline V and J ends were trimmed by 4 bases and 3 bases, with 15 bases remaining between them. Germline CDR1 and CDR2: SGHTA and FQGTGA. This CDR3 region has 15 residues. This CDR3 reads CASSSRPGIDYGYTF. The CDR3 coding sequence is TGTGCCAGCAGCTCTCGACCGGGAATAGACTATGGCTACACCTTC.

This sequence joins TRBV19 and TRBJ2-1; possibly TRBD2 for D (6 bases). This CDR3 comprises 15 residues. Trimming left V 1 base short and J 9 bases short, with 16 bases between. Germline V gives CDR1 LNHDA, CDR2 SQIVND (reference sequence). The chain's CDR3 is CASSIAPFPGGEQFF. CDR3 DNA sequence: TGTGCCAGTAGTATAGCACCTTTCCCCGGGGGTGAGCAGTTCTTC.

CDR3 region: CASSQEGQGGEQYF. The CDR3 nucleotides are TGCGCCAGCAGCCAAGAGGGACAGGGAGGCGAGCAGTACTTC. The V gene is TRBV4-3, the J gene TRBJ2-7; 9 bases align to TRBD1. This CDR3 comprises 14 residues. The V gene's germline CDR1 is LGHNA and CDR2 YSLEER. V lost 0 bases, J lost 6 bases, and 3 bases stayed unmatched.

This rearrangement joins TRBV30 to TRBJ2-3; tentative D call: TRBD2 (5 bases). The V end was cut by 0 bases, the J end by 5 bases, with 12 bases between. The CDR3 length is 14 residues. CDR1 is GTSNPN and CDR2 is SVGIG in the germline V gene (reference sequence). The CDR3 protein is CAWSVSGVLDTQYF. The CDR3 coding sequence is TGTGCCTGGAGTGTGAGCGGCGTTCTAGATACGCAGTATTTT. The complete variable domain, with remaining parts taken from reference TRBV30 and TRBJ2-3, reads SQTIHQWPATLVQPVGSPLSLECTVEGTSNPNLYWYRQAAGRGLQLLFYSVGIGQISSEVPQNLSASRPQDRQFILSSKKLLLSDSGFYLCAWSVSGVLDTQYFGPGTRLTVL.

The chain links TRBV5-6 to TRBJ1-1; D is unresolved. Germline values: CDR1 SGHDT, CDR2 YYEEEE. The CDR3 totals 13 residues. Trimming removed 0 bases from V and 7 bases from J, with 10 bases in between. In DNA, the CDR3 is TGTGCCAGCAGCTTGGGAGGGAATCTTGAAGCTTTCTTT. Amino acid sequence: CASSLGGNLEAFF.

The rearrangement joins TRBV28 to TRBJ1-2; weak D call: TRBD1 (5 bases). The V end was cut by 9 bases, the J end by 0 bases, with 17 bases between. From germline, CDR1 is MDHEN and CDR2 SYDVKM. The length of the CDR3 is 15 residues. CDR3 sequence (DNA): TGTGCCAGTGAAACAGGCGGGGCCCCTAACTATGGCTACACCTTC. Its protein product is CASETGGAPNYGYTF.

This chain joins TRBV15 and TRBJ1-2, with D hard to call. The CDR3 is 14 amino acids. Between the trimmed V and J ends, which lost 4 bases and 13 bases, there was a span of 22 bases. Germline lookup yields CDR1 LNHNV and CDR2 YYDKDF (reference sequence). The CDR3 region is CATSKARPVDPPTF. Here the CDR3 DNA reads TGTGCCACCAGCAAGGCGAGGCCGGTCGACCCTCCCACCTTC.

V usage is TRBV7-3 and J usage is TRBJ2-7; 7 nucleotides line up with TRBD1. Trimming took 4 bases from V and 3 from J; bases not matched to a gene: 9. This CDR3 is built from 15 residues. Germline V lookup: CDR1 SGHTA, CDR2 FQGTGA. The CDR3 region has the DNA TGTGCCAGCAGCTCCCAGGGGGACGGAGTCTACGAGCAGTACTTC. Its translation: CASSSQGDGVYEQYF. Supplemented by reference TRBV7-3 and TRBJ2-7, the full variable domain reads GAGVSQTPSNKVTEKGKYVELRCDPISGHTALYWYRQSLGQGPEFLIYFQGTGAADDSGLPNDRFFAVRPEGSVSTLKIQRTERGDSAVYLCASSSQGDGVYEQYFGPGTRLTVT.

The genes are TRBV29-1 and TRBJ2-5, with TRBD2 as a possible D gene (7 bases). CDR3 length: 13 amino acids. CDR1 and CDR2 (germline): SQVTM, ANQGSEA. CDR3 in DNA: TGCGTTCCGAGGGGGAGGGAGCCAGAGACCCAGTACTTC. It translates to CVPRGREPETQYF.

The chain employs TRBV10-3 and TRBJ2-5, with D perhaps matching TRBD1 (5 bases). Between the trimmed V and J ends, which lost 3 bases and 4 bases, there was a span of 9 bases. This CDR3 contains 13 residues. Germline values: CDR1 ENHRY, CDR2 SYGVKD. The CDR3 region has the DNA TGTGCCATCAGTGAACAGGAAGGAGAGACCCAGTACTTC. This codes for CAISEQEGETQYF.

This rearrangement joins TRBV18 to TRBJ2-7; 9 bases agree with TRBD2. Trimming cost V 5 bases and J 5 bases; bases outside gene matches: 13. CDR1 is KGHSH and CDR2 is LQKENI in the germline V gene. This CDR3 spans 16 amino acids. CDR3 nucleotide sequence: TGTGCCAGCTCAATAATGGCGGGAGGGCCGGTGAACGAGCAGTACTTC. It codes for CASSIMAGGPVNEQYF.

The chain combines TRBV25-1 with TRBJ2-5; perhaps TRBD2 as D (5 bases). V lost 1 base and J lost 5, with 14 bases in between. CDR1 is MGHDK, CDR2 SYGVNS, per germline. This CDR3 has 15 amino acids. The CDR3 spells CASSEWMRERETQYF. In DNA form, the CDR3 reads TGTGCCAGCAGTGAATGGATGAGGGAGCGGGAGACCCAGTACTTC.

This chain connects TRBV5-1 to TRBJ1-3; D is unresolved. Germline lookup yields CDR1 SGHRS and CDR2 YFSETQ. V dropped 4 bases and J dropped 0 bases, with 14 bases sitting between them. This CDR3 spans 16 amino acids. The CDR3 loop reads CASSVQVVSSGNTIYF. DNA of the CDR3: TGCGCCAGCAGCGTGCAGGTCGTTAGCTCTGGAAACACCATATATTTT.

This clone has just a few counts. The chain employs TRBV7-6 and TRBJ1-4; a weak D match, TRBD1 (6 bases). The ends were cut back, 3 bases at V and 3 bases at J, with 11 bases in the middle. Germline V gene sequence: CDR1 SGHVS, CDR2 FNYEAQ. The CDR3 loop spans 15 amino acids. In DNA, the CDR3 is TGTGCCAGCAGCTTTTCGAGGGGGTCTAATGAAAAACTGTTTTTT. Its protein is CASSFSRGSNEKLFF.

The J gene is TRBJ2-7, the V gene TRBV5-1; TRBD1 agrees at 10 bases. Germline-derived CDR1 and CDR2 are SGHRS and YFSETQ. The CDR3 is made up of 14 amino acids. V was pared by 5 bases and J by 2 bases, with 4 bases of the junction left unmatched. DNA of the CDR3: TGCGCCAGCAGTTCCGGGACAGGGGCCTACGAGCAGTACTTC. Its translation: CASSSGTGAYEQYF.

This rearrangement joins TRBV4-3 to TRBJ2-7, with D perhaps matching TRBD2 (6 bases). CDR1 and CDR2 from the germline V gene are LGHNA and YSLEER. CDR3 size: 16 residues. The germline V and J ends were trimmed by 0 bases and 9 bases, with 21 bases remaining between them. The CDR3 DNA follows: TGCGCCAGCAGCCAAGAATGGGGGGACCGCGCTCTTGGGCAGTACTTC. Residues: CASSQEWGDRALGQYF.

The gene calls are TRBV2 and TRBJ2-1; 8 bases match TRBD1. From germline, CDR1 is SNHLY and CDR2 FYNNEI. V was pared by 8 bases and J by 2 bases, with 5 bases of the junction left unmatched. CDR3 length: 14 amino acids. CDR3 amino acids: CASLGGQAYNEQFF. The DNA for the CDR3 is TGTGCCAGCCTAGGGGGACAGGCCTACAATGAGCAGTTCTTC.

About this clone: In the same sample, other DNA sequences code for this CDR3. The rearrangement joins TRBV9 to TRBJ2-1, with 7 bases matching TRBD2. V lost 0 bases to trimming and J lost 2 bases; unmatched junction nucleotides: 5. Germline V gives CDR1 SGDLS, CDR2 YYNGEE. The CDR3 loop spans 16 amino acids. The CDR3 DNA sequence: TGTGCCAGCAGCGTAGGATCTCTAGCGGCCTACAATGAGCAGTTCTTC. Translation gives CASSVGSLAAYNEQFF.

The chain recombines TRBV6-2 or TRBV6-3 with TRBJ2-7; TRBD1 is a possible D gene (5 bases). The CDR3 sequence is 16 residues long. Germline V gene data show CDR1 as MNHEY and CDR2 as SVGEGT. V was clipped by 0 bases and J by 3 bases, with 15 bases between them. The chain's CDR3 is CASSYSPLTASYEQYF. DNA for the CDR3: TGTGCCAGCAGTTACTCGCCATTGACAGCCAGCTACGAGCAGTACTTC.

The CDR3 DNA reads as TGTGCCAGCAGCTTTGGGGGGGGAGCGGCATCCTACAATGAGCAGTTCTTC. This encodes CASSFGGGAASYNEQFF. This chain uses TRBV5-4 with TRBJ2-1, with TRBD2 identical over 7 bases. Germline values: CDR1 SGHNT, CDR2 YYREEE (reference sequence). With V trimmed by 2 bases and J by 1 base, 9 bases remained unmatched. This CDR3 comprises 17 residues.

The chain employs TRBV14 and TRBJ2-5, with 8 bases identical to TRBD1. The germline gives CDR1 SGHDN, CDR2 FVKESK. V lost 4 bases and J lost 4; bases outside the gene matches: 11. CDR3 length equals 16 residues. The CDR3 sequence: CASSPFWAGGIETQYF. The CDR3 DNA reads as TGTGCCAGCAGCCCCTTTTGGGCAGGGGGCATAGAGACCCAGTACTTC.